This T cell receptor (beta chain) was sequenced in a study of T-cell memory formation after mild COVID-19. This CDR3 contains 14 residues. Deletions cut 3 bases from V and 3 bases from J, with 11 bases between. Germline V lookup: CDR1 SGHTA, CDR2 FQGNSA. TCRdb analysed the 5' RACE reads with MiXCR anew, one entry per CDR3 protein. This table holds 200,000 or so distinct CDR3 sequences, around 9.5% found once. The chain links TRBV7-2 to TRBJ1-1; tentative D call: TRBD1 (5 bases). The sequencing sample was made of PBMCs or a T cell subset sorted from them (not recorded which). The source is a man aged 18 to 30 who had mild COVID-19 (a few samples of this study predate the infection). Cell type and time point are not known. The CDR3 DNA follows: TGTGCCAGCAGCTTCTATGGGGGAGACACTGAAGCTTTCTTT. As protein: CASSFYGGDTEAFF.